The TCR beta chain described here comes from a study of PD-1 blockade in mismatch repair-deficient tumors. Whole-study context: Enrolled about 2012-2016, patients had progressing, pretreated mismatch repair-deficient cancers of over nine types.

PCR or immunohistochemistry showed mismatch repair deficiency in every enrolled patient. The TCR-sequenced patients were a few responders to pembrolizumab. Sequencing was performed with immunoSEQ multiplex PCR; in TCRdb, only in-frame clones are kept and a portion is missing. This sample has approximately 17,000 clones, with nearly 85% found just once. The CDR3 is 17 amino acids. V was clipped by 0 bases and J by 8 bases; unmatched bases: 11. Germline CDR1 is MGHRA and CDR2 is YSYEKL. The material was PBMCs, obtained less than 25 weeks after starting pembrolizumab. The chain uses TRBV4-1 and TRBJ1-4; 8 nucleotides line up with TRBD1. The origin of this receptor is an adult with mismatch repair-deficient cancer. This CDR3 reads CASSQDRDRGRLEKLFF. In nucleotides, the CDR3 is TGCGCCAGCAGCCAAGATCGCGACAGGGGACGACTAGAAAAACTGTTTTTT.